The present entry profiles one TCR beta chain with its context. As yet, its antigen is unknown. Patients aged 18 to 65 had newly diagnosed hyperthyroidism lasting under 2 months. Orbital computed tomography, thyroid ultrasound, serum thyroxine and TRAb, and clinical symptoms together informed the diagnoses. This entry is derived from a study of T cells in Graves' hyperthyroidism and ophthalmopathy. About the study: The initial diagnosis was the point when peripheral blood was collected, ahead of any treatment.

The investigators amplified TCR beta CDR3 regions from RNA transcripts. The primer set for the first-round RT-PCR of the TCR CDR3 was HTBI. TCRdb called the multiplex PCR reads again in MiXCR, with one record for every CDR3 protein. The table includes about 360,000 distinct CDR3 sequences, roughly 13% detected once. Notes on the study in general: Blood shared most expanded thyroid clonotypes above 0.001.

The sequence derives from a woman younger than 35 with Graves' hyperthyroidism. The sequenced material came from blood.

The CDR3 sequence is CASSVPRTGIVYTGELFF. The CDR3 DNA reads TGCGCCAGCAGCGTACCGCGGACAGGGATAGTGTACACCGGGGAGCTGTTTTTT. The V and J genes are TRBV5-1 and TRBJ2-2; TRBD1 agrees at 8 bases. The CDR3 is 18 amino acids. The J segment lost 3 bases and the V segment lost 4 bases, leaving 14 bases of the junction unmatched. In germline, CDR1 is SGHRS, CDR2 YFSETQ.